These T cell receptor beta chains were read from a single sample in a study of esophageal squamous cell carcinoma under preoperative chemotherapy. TCRdb recomputed calls from the PCR reads with MiXCR, one row per CDR3 protein. The sample lists just over 30,000 distinct CDR3 sequences, roughly 50% occurring once. Sampling was done from a patient given preoperative chemotherapy. The receptors shown here come from a human donor with esophageal squamous cell carcinoma. The donor label of this sample is uncertain. Both conserved end residues are part of each CDR3. The D gene is left open where the match is weak. Clone size is shown for a subset of rows, as once, few, many or a class of expanded clone.

V gene	clone size	CDR3 length	J gene	D gene	CDR3 protein	CDR3 DNA
TRBV7-2	-	15	TRBJ2-3	-	CASSSRLKAKDTQYF	TGTGCCAGCAGCTCGAGGCTGAAGGCCAAAGATACGCAGTACTTT
TRBV7-6	-	16	TRBJ2-2	TRBD1	CASSFRDRGHTGTLFF	TGTGCCAGCAGCTTTCGGGACAGGGGGCACACCGGTACGCTGTTTTTT
TRBV6-5	few	16	TRBJ2-7	TRBD1	CASSYSKGTDHYEQYF	TGTGCCAGCAGTTACTCGAAGGGGACAGATCACTACGAGCAGTACTTC
TRBV27	few	14	TRBJ2-1	-	CASSLWGARNEQFF	TGTGCCAGCAGTTTATGGGGGGCGCGCAATGAGCAGTTCTTC
TRBV12-3/TRBV12-4	-	14	TRBJ2-5	-	CAGTGPGDQKIQYF	TGTGCGGGTACCGGCCCCGGTGACCAAAAGATCCAGTACTTC
TRBV7-2	-	18	TRBJ2-5	-	CASSLAGGGGRELDTQYF	TGTGCCAGCAGCTTAGCCGGGGGCGGCGGCCGTGAGCTGGATACCCAGTACTTC
TRBV7-2	-	16	TRBJ2-5	TRBD2	CASRGAGRGDKDTQYF	TGTGCCAGCAGGGGGGCGGGGCGGGGGGACAAAGACACCCAGTACTTC
TRBV12-3/TRBV12-4	-	15	TRBJ2-3	-	CASSLAAVGAGTQYF	TGTGCCAGCAGTCTTGCGGCTGTTGGCGCCGGTACGCAGTATTTT
TRBV7-9	-	14	TRBJ1-2	-	CASSQPEFRYGYTF	TGTGCCAGCAGCCAACCCGAATTCCGCTATGGCTACACCTTC
TRBV6-1	few	12	TRBJ2-7	-	CATKQGLHEQYF	TGTGCCACCAAACAGGGTTTGCACGAGCAGTACTTC
TRBV11-1	-	13	TRBJ2-1	-	CASSLGRIYEQFF	TGTGCCAGCAGCCTAGGACGGATCTACGAGCAGTTCTTC
TRBV5-6	many	15	TRBJ2-4	-	CASSSQRTAKNIQYF	TGTGCCAGCAGCTCTCAGAGAACGGCCAAAAACATTCAGTACTTC